This T cell receptor (beta chain) comes out of a study of glioma-infiltrating T cells. General study findings and limits: Gliomas, especially low-grade, showed above-expected tissue-blood divergence; non-neoplastic patients showed below. Tissue and blood shared very few CDR3 sequences.

Using RNA template, CDR3s of TCR alpha and beta were amplified with iRepertoire arm-PCR. One-step reverse transcription and amplification started from approximately 100-400 ng of tissue mRNA or PBMC total RNA. TCRdb analysed the multiplex PCR reads with MiXCR anew, one entry per CDR3 protein. The repertoire holds roughly 200,000 distinct CDR3 sequences, with 32% as singletons. This clonotype showed up many times. Antigen unknown. What was sequenced was glioma tissue, nonneoplastic brain tissue, or PBMCs (not recorded which). The TCR comes from a human donor with low-grade glioma or glioblastoma, undergoing nonglioma brain surgery, or in good health (not recorded which).

CDR3 amino acids: CASSFPGANVLTF. CDR3 nucleotides: TGTGCCAGCAGTTTCCCTGGGGCCAACGTCCTGACTTTC. The chain combines TRBV27 with TRBJ2-6; D uncertain. The CDR3 spans 13 residues. Germline V gene lookup returns CDR1 MNHEY and CDR2 SMNVEV (reference sequence). V lost 3 bases to trimming and J lost 2 bases, with 2 bases between them.